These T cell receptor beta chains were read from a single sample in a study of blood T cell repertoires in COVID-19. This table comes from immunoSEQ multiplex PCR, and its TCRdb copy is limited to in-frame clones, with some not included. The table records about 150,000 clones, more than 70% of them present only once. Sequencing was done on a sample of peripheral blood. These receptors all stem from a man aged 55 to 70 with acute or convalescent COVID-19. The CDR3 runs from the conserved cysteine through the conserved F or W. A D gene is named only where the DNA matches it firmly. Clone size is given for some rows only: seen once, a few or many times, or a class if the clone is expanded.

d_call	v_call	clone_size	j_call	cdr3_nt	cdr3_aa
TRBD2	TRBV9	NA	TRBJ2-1	TGTGCCAGCAGCGTGGCCGGGAGGGGAACCTACAATGAGCAGTTCTTC	CASSVAGRGTYNEQFF
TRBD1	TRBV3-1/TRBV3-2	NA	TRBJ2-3	TGTGCCAGCAGACCCTCCCGGGGACAGGGTGGCACAGATACGCAGTATTTT	CASRPSRGQGGTDTQYF
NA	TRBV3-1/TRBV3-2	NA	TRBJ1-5	TGTGCCAGCAGCCAGCGGCCCACCAATCAGCCCCAGCATTTT	CASSQRPTNQPQHF
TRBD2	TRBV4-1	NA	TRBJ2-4	TGCGCCAGCAGCCAAGGGGCTAGCGGGGGGTACAAAAACATTCAGTACTTC	CASSQGASGGYKNIQYF
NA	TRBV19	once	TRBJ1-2	TGTGCCAGTAGTATTTACCAGACAGCTAACTATGGCTACACCTTC	CASSIYQTANYGYTF
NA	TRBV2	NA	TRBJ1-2	TGTGCCGGCACGGGGGGTTACGGGGACTATGGCTACACCTTC	CAGTGGYGDYGYTF
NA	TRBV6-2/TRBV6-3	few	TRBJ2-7	TGTGCCAGCAGCATCGGGTGGGAGCAGTACTTC	CASSIGWEQYF
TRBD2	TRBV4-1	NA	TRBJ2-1	TGCGCCAGCAGCCTAAGCGGGACTAGGGCAAACAATGAGCAGTTCTTC	CASSLSGTRANNEQFF
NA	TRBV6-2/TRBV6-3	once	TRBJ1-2	TGTGCCAGCAGCGATCCACCAGGGCTCGGCTACACCTTC	CASSDPPGLGYTF
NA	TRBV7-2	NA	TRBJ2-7	TGTGCCAGCAGCCTCGGGGGGCAGGCGAACTACGAGCAGTACTTC	CASSLGGQANYEQYF
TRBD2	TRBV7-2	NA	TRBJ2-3	TGTGCCAGCAGCTTAACTAGCGTGTCGACAGATACGCAGTATTTT	CASSLTSVSTDTQYF
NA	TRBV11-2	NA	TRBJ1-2	TGTGCCAGCAGCTCTTCAGGCCACCGAAGAACCTTC	CASSSSGHRRTF
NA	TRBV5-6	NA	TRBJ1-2	TGTGCCAGCAAGAGGTTCGGGGGGAACCACTATGGCTACACCTTC	CASKRFGGNHYGYTF
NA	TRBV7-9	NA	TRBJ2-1	TGTGCCAGCAGCCGTGCCCGGGTTTCATACAATGAGCAGTTCTTC	CASSRARVSYNEQFF
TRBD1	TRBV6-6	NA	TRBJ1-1	TGTGCCAGCAGACTTCCGGGACAGTTCATGAACACTGAAGCTTTCTTT	CASRLPGQFMNTEAFF
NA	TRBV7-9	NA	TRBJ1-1	TGTGCCAGCAGCTTACTGGTCAGGCTTGGAACTGAAGCTTTCTTT	CASSLLVRLGTEAFF
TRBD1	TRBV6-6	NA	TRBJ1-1	TGTGCCAGCTACAGGGGGCCGAACACTGAAGCTTTCTTT	CASYRGPNTEAFF
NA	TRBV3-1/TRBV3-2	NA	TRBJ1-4	TGTGCCAGCTCCCTATCCCGGGAAGAAAAACTGTTTTTT	CASSLSREEKLFF
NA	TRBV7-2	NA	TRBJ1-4	TGTGCCAGCAGCAACCTACGGGGGTCGGGTGAAAAACTGTTTTTT	CASSNLRGSGEKLFF
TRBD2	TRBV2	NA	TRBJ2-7	TGTGCCAGCATCCCAGGGAGGGACGAGCAGTACTTC	CASIPGRDEQYF
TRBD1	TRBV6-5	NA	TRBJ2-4	TGTGCCAGCCAAAACCGGGACAGTGACATTCAGTACTTC	CASQNRDSDIQYF
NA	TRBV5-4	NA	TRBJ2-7	TGTGCCAGCAGCATGGGGGCTATTTCCTACGAGCAGTACTTC	CASSMGAISYEQYF
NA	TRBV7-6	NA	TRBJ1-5	TGTGCCAGCAGCGTAGGGTACGCGGGGACCAATCAGCCCCAGCATTTT	CASSVGYAGTNQPQHF
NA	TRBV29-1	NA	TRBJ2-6	TGCAGCGTCCTCGGGGGACGGTCTGGGGCCAACGTCCTGACTTTC	CSVLGGRSGANVLTF
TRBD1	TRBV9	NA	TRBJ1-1	TGTGCCAGCAGCCTGGGACAGGGGGCTGGGAACACTGAAGCTTTCTTT	CASSLGQGAGNTEAFF
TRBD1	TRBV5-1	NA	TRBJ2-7	TGCGCCAGCAGCTTGACAGGGGAGCCCTACGAGCAGTACTTC	CASSLTGEPYEQYF
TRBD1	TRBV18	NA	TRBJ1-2	TGTGCCAGCTCACCGACTCGGGACAGCAACTATGGCTACACCTTC	CASSPTRDSNYGYTF
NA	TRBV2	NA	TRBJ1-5	TGTGCCAGCAGAAAGACGGGGGGTAGCAATCAGCCCCAGCATTTT	CASRKTGGSNQPQHF
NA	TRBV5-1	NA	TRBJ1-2	TGCGCCAGCAGCTTCTCTGGCGGTAACTATGGCTACACCTTC	CASSFSGGNYGYTF
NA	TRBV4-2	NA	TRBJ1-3	TGTGCCAGCAGCCAAGATCGATGGAGTAACTCTGGAAACACCATATATTTT	CASSQDRWSNSGNTIYF
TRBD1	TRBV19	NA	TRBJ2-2	TGTGCCAGTAGTAAGGGACAGGGGAGAACCGGGGAGCTGTTTTTT	CASSKGQGRTGELFF
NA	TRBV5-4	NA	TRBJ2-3	TGTGCCAGCATCAAATCGGGTGATGTGGATACGCAGTATTTT	CASIKSGDVDTQYF
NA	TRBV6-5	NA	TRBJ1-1	TGTGCCAGCAGTTACGAGACAGACACTGAAGCTTTCTTT	CASSYETDTEAFF
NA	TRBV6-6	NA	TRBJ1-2	TGTGCCAGCAGTCGCCCTTTGACACCCTCAGGCTCTATGAGCTACACCTTC	CASSRPLTPSGSMSYTF
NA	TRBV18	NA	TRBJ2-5	TGTGCCAGCTCACCAAAGGACAGACAAGAGACCCAGTACTTC	CASSPKDRQETQYF